This T cell receptor (beta chain) is drawn from a study of blood T cell repertoires in COVID-19. Looking at the study overall: Collection of acute and convalescent COVID-19 samples took place in the United States, Italy and Spain. Sources were T cells, B-cell-depleted T cells, or PBMCs; the material itself was cDNA or gDNA.

Sequenced by immunoSEQ multiplex PCR; TCRdb stores in-frame clones only, minus some. The table lists fewer than 200,000 clones, just under 90% of them singletons. The count of this clone is one. The CDR3 spans 17 residues. In germline, CDR1 is ENHRY, CDR2 SYGVKD. V lost 10 bases, J lost 0 bases, and 11 bases stayed unmatched. The V and J genes are TRBV10-3 and TRBJ2-6, with 8 bases aligning to TRBD1. Sequences were obtained from peripheral blood. The sequence came from a woman in her 70s with COVID-19, enrolled during active disease. CDR3: CATETGVYASGANVLTF. DNA of the CDR3: TGTGCCACCGAGACAGGGGTGTATGCCTCTGGGGCCAACGTCCTGACTTTC.